This record covers a single T cell receptor beta chain. The antigen is undetermined. Profiling relied on immunoSEQ multiplex PCR, and the TCRdb table lists in-frame clones only, not all of them. This table holds tens of thousands of clones, roughly 89% found once. The data were obtained in a study of neoadjuvant nivolumab and ipilimumab in lung cancer. Findings and limits, study-wide: Blood richness before therapy tracked richness in tumors resected after neoadjuvant therapy. TCR receptors were sequenced in few samples.

V shed 1 base and J 0 bases; nucleotides not matched to a gene: 9. The CDR3 is 18 residues long. Germline CDR1 LGHNT, CDR2 FRNRAP. The starting material was blood, obtained before neoadjuvant nivolumab, alone or with ipilimumab. This rearrangement joins TRBV12-5 to TRBJ1-5, with TRBD1 matching 7 bases. The clonotype comes from an adult with non-small cell lung cancer. Some clones in this sample may be carry-over from other donors' samples. CDR3 residues: CASGLAGTVAYSNQPQHF. For the CDR3, the DNA is TGTGCTAGTGGTTTGGCCGGGACAGTAGCCTATAGCAATCAGCCCCAGCATTTT.